A single sample gave rise to the 17 T cell receptor beta chains below, sequenced in a study of blood T cell repertoires in COVID-19. Clones were sequenced by immunoSEQ multiplex PCR, and TCRdb holds only the in-frame ones, with some missing. The sample shows under 80,000 clones, roughly 71% of them seen only once. Sequences were obtained from peripheral blood. These TCRs come from a man aged 55 to 70 with COVID-19, enrolled during active disease.

This clone was recorded only once. This chain links TRBV5-1 with TRBJ2-7; D may be TRBD1 (5 bases). Germline V gene sequence: CDR1 SGHRS, CDR2 YFSETQ. The CDR3 consists of 13 residues. Trimming removed 4 bases at V and 0 bases at J, with 8 bases between. The CDR3 here is CASSQGGSYEQYF. The CDR3 nucleotides are TGCGCCAGCAGCCAGGGTGGCTCCTACGAGCAGTACTTC.

The V call is TRBV6-5, the J call TRBJ2-1; D uncertain. The CDR3 runs 14 residues. V was cut by 2 bases and J by 9 bases, with 14 bases left in between. The germline V gene has CDR1 MNHEY and CDR2 SVGAGI. The CDR3: CASSYGPISSEQFF. The CDR3 nucleotides are TGTGCCAGCAGTTACGGGCCTATTTCAAGTGAGCAGTTCTTC.

This clone was counted ten times or more. The chain uses TRBV9 and TRBJ1-6; D perhaps matches TRBD1 (5 bases). The germline V gene has CDR1 SGDLS and CDR2 YYNGEE. The CDR3 extends over 14 amino acids. Deletions cut 4 bases from V and 10 bases from J, with 15 bases between. CDR3 loop: CASSSRAGESPLHF. Here the CDR3 DNA reads TGTGCCAGCAGCTCTCGCGCGGGGGAATCACCCCTCCACTTT.

The J gene is TRBJ2-7, the V gene TRBV27; the match to TRBD2 covers 8 bases. The V gene's germline CDR1 is MNHEY and CDR2 SMNVEV (reference sequence). This CDR3 has 12 residues. After removal of 7 bases from V and 4 bases from J, the junction contained 3 bases not matched to a gene. CDR3 sequence reads: CASKGLGYEQYF. Here the CDR3 DNA reads TGTGCCAGCAAGGGACTAGGTTACGAGCAGTACTTC.

A single count supports this clone. The rearrangement links TRBV6-5 to TRBJ2-4; D possibly corresponds to TRBD2 (6 bases). CDR1 MNHEY and CDR2 SVGAGI come from the germline V gene. This CDR3 has 15 residues. Trimming took 5 bases from V and 0 from J, leaving 11 bases between them. CDR3 region: CASSRDFLAKNIQYF. CDR3 DNA sequence: TGTGCCAGCAGTCGGGACTTCCTAGCCAAAAACATTCAGTACTTC.

The genes are TRBV14 and TRBJ1-3, with D uncertain. CDR1 is SGHDN, CDR2 FVKESK, per germline. Trimming removed 3 bases at V and 8 bases at J, with 11 bases between. The length of the CDR3 is 13 residues. The CDR3 DNA follows: TGTGCCAGCAGCCACGTGCCCGGTTACACCATATATTTT. It encodes CASSHVPGYTIYF.

This chain joins TRBV6-5 and TRBJ1-4; D ambiguous. The CDR3 contains 14 residues. Per germline, CDR1 MNHEY and CDR2 SVGAGI. V was clipped by 11 bases and J by 6 bases, with 19 bases between them. The CDR3 region is CASSRSRSHEKLFF. The CDR3 coding sequence is TGTGCCTCCTCCCGAAGCCGTTCACATGAAAAACTGTTTTTT.

This clone was counted a few times. The genes are TRBV20-1 and TRBJ2-7; 12 bases fit TRBD2. There are 16 residues in the CDR3. Trimming took 3 bases from V and 1 from J; bases not matched to a gene: 7. Germline CDR1 reads DFQATT; CDR2 reads SNEGSKA (reference sequence). CDR3 sequence: CSASSPGTSGSYEQYF. CDR3 bases: TGCAGTGCTAGTTCTCCCGGGACTAGCGGGTCCTACGAGCAGTACTTC.

This chain joins TRBV4-1 and TRBJ2-7; D ambiguous. This CDR3 has 13 amino acids. Germline V gene data show CDR1 as MGHRA and CDR2 as YSYEKL. V shed 1 base and J shed 5 bases, with 9 bases lying between them. The CDR3 DNA reads as TGCGCCAGCAGCCAAGGCGGTAGCAACGAGCAGTACTTC. Amino acid sequence: CASSQGGSNEQYF.

The chain has TRBV27 and TRBJ1-2; possibly TRBD1 for D (6 bases). V was pared by 8 bases and J by 0 bases, with 10 bases between. The CDR3 spans 13 residues. CDR1 and CDR2 (germline): MNHEY, SMNVEV (reference sequence). DNA of the CDR3: TGTGCCAGCCGGACAGAAACTAACTATGGCTACACCTTC. Encoded protein: CASRTETNYGYTF.

This chain connects TRBV10-1 to TRBJ2-1; D not resolved. V shed 4 bases and J shed 7 bases, with 8 bases lying between them. The CDR3 consists of 12 residues. The V gene's germline CDR1 is WNHNN and CDR2 SYGVQD (reference sequence). CDR3 DNA sequence: TGCGCCAGCAGTGGGGTGGAGAATGAGCAGTTCTTC. This gives the protein CASSGVENEQFF.

The chain carries TRBV18 and TRBJ1-1, with 8 bases matching TRBD1. Unmatched junction bases numbered 7, after V lost 3 bases and J lost 1 base. Looked up from germline, CDR1 is KGHSH and CDR2 is LQKENI. The CDR3 contains 16 residues. The CDR3 DNA is TGTGCCAGCTCACCTTTCGGACAGGGATCGAACACTGAAGCTTTCTTT. This encodes CASSPFGQGSNTEAFF. Full variable domain (remainder filled in from reference TRBV18 and TRBJ1-1): NAGVMQNPRHLVRRRGQEARLRCSPMKGHSHVYWYRQLPEEGLKFMVYLQKENIIDESGMPKERFSAEFPKEGPSILRIQQVVRGDSAAYFCASSPFGQGSNTEAFFGQGTRLTVV.

The gene calls are TRBV18 and TRBJ2-5; no definite D call. From germline, CDR1 is KGHSH and CDR2 LQKENI. This CDR3 is built from 13 residues. Trimming stripped 3 bases from V and 1 base from J, with 6 bases between. In nucleotides, the CDR3 is TGTGCCAGCTCACCGGCAGTCCAAGAGACCCAGTACTTC. This codes for CASSPAVQETQYF.

V and J are TRBV10-1 and TRBJ2-3, with D tentatively TRBD1 (6 bases). CDR1 is WNHNN and CDR2 is SYGVQD in the germline V gene (reference sequence). Deletions cut 6 bases from V and 2 bases from J, with 12 bases between. The CDR3 runs to 14 residues. CDR3 sequence (DNA): TGCGCCAGCAGACGGACAGCTTACACAGATACGCAGTATTTT. It codes for CASRRTAYTDTQYF.

This clone occurred once. The rearrangement uses TRBV10-3 and TRBJ2-7; the D gene is possibly TRBD2 (5 bases). CDR1 and CDR2 (germline): ENHRY, SYGVKD. CDR3 size: 14 residues. Trimming shortened V by 7 bases and J by 2 bases, and 15 bases separated the two germline ends. The CDR3 coding sequence is TGTGCCATCATGGGAGTAGGACCCCCCTACGAGCAGTACTTC. This codes for CAIMGVGPPYEQYF.

The chain employs TRBV19 and TRBJ2-5, with D hard to call. Trimming removed 6 bases from V and 4 bases from J, with 12 bases in between. The CDR3 consists of 13 residues. Germline V CDR1 and CDR2: LNHDA, SQIVND (reference sequence). CDR3: CASSPGIRETQYF. CDR3 sequence (DNA): TGTGCCAGTAGCCCAGGTATCCGAGAGACCCAGTACTTC.

V usage is TRBV7-9 and J usage is TRBJ2-1; no definite D call. Deletions cut 6 bases from V and 8 bases from J, with 8 bases between. Germline lookup yields CDR1 SEHNR and CDR2 FQNEAQ (reference sequence). The CDR3 has 11 residues. CDR3 sequence (DNA): TGTGCCAGCAGAATAGCTTATGAGCAGTTCTTC. It translates to CASRIAYEQFF.